This TCR beta chain was found in a study of identical twins. Each CDR3 protein is one row after TCRdb ran MiXCR on the 5' RACE reads. The repertoire includes under 450,000 distinct CDR3 sequences, roughly 18% of them detected once, and 12% sits in the top ten. Germline V gene lookup returns CDR1 SGHKS and CDR2 YYEKEE (reference sequence). The CDR3 totals 15 residues. Germline trimming cut 3 bases from V and 6 bases from J; bases unmatched to any gene: 7. Source material: naive T cells sorted from blood. The receptor comes from a man aged 45-60 years in good health. V gene TRBV5-5 combines with J gene TRBJ2-3, with 10 bases identical to TRBD2. The CDR3 here is CASSWLSGGADTQYF. DNA of the CDR3: TGTGCCAGCAGCTGGCTGAGCGGGGGGGCGGATACGCAGTATTTT. Using reference TRBV5-5 and TRBJ2-3 for the parts outside the CDR3, the full variable domain is DAGVTQSPTHLIKTRGQQVTLRCSPISGHKSVSWYQQVLGQGPQFIFQYYEKEERGRGNFPDRFSARQFPNYSSELNVNALLLGDSALYLCASSWLSGGADTQYFGPGTRLTVL.